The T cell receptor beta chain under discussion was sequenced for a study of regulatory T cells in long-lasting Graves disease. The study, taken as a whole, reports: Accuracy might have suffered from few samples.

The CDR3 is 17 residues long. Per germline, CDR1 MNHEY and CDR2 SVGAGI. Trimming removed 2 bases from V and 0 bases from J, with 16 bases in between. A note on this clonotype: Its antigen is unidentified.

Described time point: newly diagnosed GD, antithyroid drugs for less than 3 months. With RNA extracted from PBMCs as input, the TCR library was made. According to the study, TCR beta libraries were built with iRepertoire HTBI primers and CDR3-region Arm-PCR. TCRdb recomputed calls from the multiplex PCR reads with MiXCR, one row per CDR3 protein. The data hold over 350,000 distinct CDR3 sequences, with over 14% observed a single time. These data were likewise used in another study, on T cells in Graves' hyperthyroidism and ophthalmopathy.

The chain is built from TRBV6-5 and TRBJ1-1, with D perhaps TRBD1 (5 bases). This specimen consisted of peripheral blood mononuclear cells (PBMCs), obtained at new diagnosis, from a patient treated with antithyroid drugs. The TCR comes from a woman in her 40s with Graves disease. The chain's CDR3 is CASSYGGSGGVNTEAFF. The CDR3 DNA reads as TGTGCCAGCAGTTACGGGGGGTCGGGGGGGGTGAACACTGAAGCTTTCTTT.